The 15 T cell receptor beta chains presented below share a single source sample, sequenced in a study of blood T cell repertoires in COVID-19. Sequenced by immunoSEQ multiplex PCR; TCRdb stores in-frame clones only, minus some. The sample lists 71,000 or so clones, about 87% occurring once. What was sequenced was peripheral blood. All receptors come from a man in his fifties or sixties with active COVID-19.

V usage is TRBV5-6 and J usage is TRBJ1-3; D unresolved. Germline V gene data show CDR1 as SGHDT and CDR2 as YYEEEE. The length of the CDR3 is 15 residues. The ends were cut back, 3 bases at V and 2 bases at J, with 12 bases in the middle. The CDR3 DNA follows: TGTGCCAGCAGCTGGGGAGCGCAGCCTGGAAACACCATATATTTT. Translating it yields CASSWGAQPGNTIYF.

The V and J genes are TRBV19 and TRBJ1-5; 8 bases are a match to TRBD1. Trimming took 4 bases from V and 2 from J; bases not matched to a gene: 10. There are 17 residues in the CDR3. Germline-derived CDR1 and CDR2 are LNHDA and SQIVND (reference sequence). The CDR3 spells CASSTYGQGSRNQPQHF. CDR3 coding DNA: TGTGCCAGTAGTACATATGGACAGGGCAGTCGCAATCAGCCCCAGCATTTT. The entire variable domain, with the rest obtained from reference TRBV19 and TRBJ1-5, is as follows: DGGITQSPKYLFRKEGQNVTLSCEQNLNHDAMYWYRQDPGQGLRLIYYSQIVNDFQKGDIAEGYSVSREKKESFPLTVTSAQKNPTAFYLCASSTYGQGSRNQPQHFGDGTRLSIL.

This chain links TRBV5-8 with TRBJ2-7; 7 positions match TRBD1. The CDR3 covers 14 residues. The ends lost 2 bases at V and 3 bases at J; junction bases unmatched: 5. CDR1 is SGHTS, CDR2 YDEGEE, per germline. The CDR3 DNA sequence: TGTGCCAGCAGCTTCTTGGACAGGTACTACGAGCAGTACTTC. This translates into CASSFLDRYYEQYF.

This clone was seen only once. The gene calls are TRBV3-1 (or the pseudogene TRBV3-2) and TRBJ2-7; the D gene is possibly TRBD2 (8 bases). This CDR3 is 21 amino acids long. The germline V gene has CDR1 LGHDT and CDR2 YNNKEL (reference sequence). V lost 5 bases to trimming and J lost 0 bases, with 32 bases between them. CDR3 loop: CASSFHEGASGSPSSSYEQYF. In DNA, the CDR3 is TGTGCCAGCAGCTTCCACGAGGGGGCTAGCGGGTCCCCTTCTAGCTCCTACGAGCAGTACTTC.

The rearrangement uses TRBV21-1 and TRBJ1-6. TRBV21-1 is assigned pseudogene status. The CDR3 extends over 18 amino acids. CDR3 coding DNA: TGTGCCAGCAGCAAACGTAAATTTCAGGAGGGAGTAAATTCACCCCTCCACTTT. Translating gives CASSKRKFQEGVNSPLHF.

The V gene is TRBV7-9, the J gene TRBJ1-6; 8 nucleotides match TRBD1. The V gene end was trimmed by 5 bases and the J gene end by 6 bases; junction bases not matched to a gene: 6. This CDR3 comprises 15 residues. CDR1 SEHNR and CDR2 FQNEAQ come from the germline V gene (reference sequence). CDR3 loop: CASSPGTGGNSPLHF. CDR3 nucleotides: TGTGCCAGCAGCCCCGGGACAGGTGGTAATTCACCCCTCCACTTT.

J is TRBJ2-5 and V is TRBV5-1, with a weak D call TRBD2 (5 bases). V shed 7 bases and J shed 5 bases, with 18 bases lying between them. This CDR3 region has 14 residues. Looked up from germline, CDR1 is SGHRS and CDR2 is YFSETQ. CDR3 region: CASSSVGVGETQYF. The CDR3 DNA follows: TGCGCCAGCTCTTCGGTCGGGGTCGGCGAGACCCAGTACTTC.

The gene calls are TRBV28 and TRBJ1-1, with 10 bases aligning to TRBD1. V shed 2 bases, J shed 10 bases, and the junction held 16 bases outside the gene matches. This CDR3 has 17 amino acids. Per the germline V gene, CDR1 is MDHEN and CDR2 is SYDVKM. DNA of the CDR3: TGTGCCAGCAGTTTAAGGCCGGGACAGGGGCCCGTCGTGCGAGCTTTCTTT. The encoded protein is CASSLRPGQGPVVRAFF.

The chain employs TRBV2 and TRBJ1-2; TRBD1 matches at 7 bases. V trimming: 11 bases; J trimming: 5 bases; junction bases outside the gene matches: 14. CDR1 is SNHLY and CDR2 is FYNNEI in the germline V gene. This CDR3 is 14 amino acids long. The CDR3 DNA reads as TGTGCCCACGCCTACGACAGGGTCTCGTATGGCTACACCTTC. Residues: CAHAYDRVSYGYTF.

This clone was detected only once. The chain joins TRBV18 to TRBJ1-1, with 10 bases lining up with TRBD1. Trimming removed 3 bases from V and 7 bases from J; junction bases left unmatched: 14. Germline CDR1 KGHSH, CDR2 LQKENI. This CDR3 is built from 17 residues. In nucleotides, the CDR3 is TGTGCCAGCTCACCGTCCTCTCGACAGGGGGCTTACGGTGAAGCTTTCTTT. It is translated as CASSPSSRQGAYGEAFF.

V usage is TRBV28 and J usage is TRBJ1-1; D not certain. Between the trimmed V and J ends, which lost 4 bases and 5 bases, there was a span of 11 bases. Germline lookup yields CDR1 MDHEN and CDR2 SYDVKM. This CDR3 is 13 amino acids long. The CDR3 spells CASSSTAGTEAFF. CDR3 coding DNA: TGTGCCAGCAGTTCAACCGCGGGGACTGAAGCTTTCTTT. The whole variable domain, remainder taken from reference TRBV28 and TRBJ1-1, is DVKVTQSSRYLVKRTGEKVFLECVQDMDHENMFWYRQDPGLGLRLIYFSYDVKMKEKGDIPEGYSVSREKKERFSLILESASTNQTSMYLCASSSTAGTEAFFGQGTRLTVV.

This clone was found once. This chain links TRBV7-9 with TRBJ2-3; TRBD2 might be the D (5 bases). V lost 5 bases to trimming and J lost 2 bases, with 8 bases between them. The CDR3 is 13 amino acids. Germline loops: CDR1 SEHNR, CDR2 FQNEAQ (reference sequence). CDR3: CASSGRDTDTQYF. The CDR3 coding sequence is TGTGCCAGCAGCGGCCGGGACACAGATACGCAGTATTTT.

The chain has TRBV25-1 and TRBJ2-4; possible D gene TRBD2, 5 bases. V gave up 5 bases and J gave up 0 bases, with 17 bases separating them. Germline V gives CDR1 MGHDK, CDR2 SYGVNS. This CDR3 has 17 residues. The CDR3 loop reads CASSPTEELRAKNIQYF. Here the CDR3 DNA reads TGTGCCAGCAGTCCCACGGAGGAGCTCCGAGCCAAAAACATTCAGTACTTC.

This clone was seen only once. The CDR3 nucleotides are TGTGCCAGTAGTACAACAGGGGGCCACGGCTACACCTTC. Its protein product is CASSTTGGHGYTF. This chain joins TRBV19 and TRBJ1-2; TRBD1 agrees at 9 bases. V dropped 4 bases and J dropped 8; count of bases not matched to a gene: 5. There are 13 residues in the CDR3. Germline CDR1 LNHDA, CDR2 SQIVND (reference sequence).

The V gene is TRBV24-1, the J gene TRBJ2-3, with D possibly TRBD2 on 6 matching bases. This CDR3 contains 15 residues. Germline loops: CDR1 KGHDR, CDR2 SFDVKD. Trimming took off 9 bases at V and 0 bases at J, with 15 bases between the two ends. The CDR3: CATGGLSGSTDTQYF. DNA of the CDR3: TGTGCCACCGGCGGCCTTAGCGGCAGCACAGATACGCAGTATTTT.